This TCR beta chain was identified in a study of blood T cell repertoires in COVID-19. The wider study: Collection of acute and convalescent COVID-19 samples took place in the United States, Italy and Spain.

Recruited during active infection, patients (from Seattle) were subsequently followed longitudinally. Study processing details: Reference gene primers were amplified, and this amplification served to estimate nucleated cell counts. TCRdb keeps only in-frame clones here, not all; method: immunoSEQ multiplex PCR. V and J calls and clone size are copied from that table; D and trimming were computed from the DNA. Altogether some 160,000 clones are present, around four fifths being singletons, with the ten largest covering approximately 8.2%. The CDR3 is 13 amino acids. CDR1 LGHDT and CDR2 YNNKEL come from the germline V gene (reference sequence). Trimming took off 0 bases at V and 8 bases at J, with 10 bases between the two ends.

The V gene is TRBV3-1 (or the pseudogene TRBV3-2), the J gene TRBJ1-1; D is uncertain. The sequence derives from a woman older than 75 with COVID-19, enrolled during active disease. The sequencing input was peripheral blood. Written as DNA, the CDR3 is TGTGCCAGCAGCCAAGAAACTCGCACCGAAGCTTTCTTT. This gives the protein CASSQETRTEAFF.